This TCR beta chain was captured by sequencing in a study of vaccination and CD4 T cells after COVID-19. Across the study: Post-COVID specimens were obtained a median approximately 95 days after diagnosis (range 35 to 161). Study-wide points: In convalescent patients, 304 of 307 vaccine-specific clones were mono-reactive for SARS-CoV-2 spike.

Treatment described: roughly nine-day PBMC culture with coronavirus spike peptide pools or control peptides (ViraFEST assay). TCR sequencing followed the expansion of antigen-specific T cells with peptide pools in ViraFEST. The table lists this clonotype with a few counts. Its antigen remains unknown. This CDR3 region has 13 residues. With 5 bases clipped from V and 6 bases from J, the junction kept 1 base outside the gene matches. The germline CDR1 and CDR2 sequences are SGHTA and FQGNSA. CD4+ T cells that had been cultured provided DNA sequenced with the Oncomine TCR Beta short-read assay. DNA came from CD4+ T cells after culture. TCRdb re-analysed the PCR reads in MiXCR, keeping a single row per CDR3 protein. The profile shows fewer than 18,000 distinct CDR3 sequences, 53% of them singletons.

The receptor's source is a human donor who had recovered from COVID-19. Input material: CD4+ T cells from blood, cultured in vitro. The chain is built from TRBV7-2 and TRBJ2-7; 13 bases fit TRBD2. The CDR3 DNA is TGTGCCAGCAGCAGACTAGCGGGAGGCGAGCAGTACTTC. Protein sequence: CASSRLAGGEQYF.